What follows describes a single TCR beta chain. The sample is drawn from a study of CD8+ T cells in alopecia areata. The overall study: Twice daily, treated patients received 5 to 10 mg of oral tofacitinib.

Noted treatment: oral pan-JAK inhibitor, 5-10 mg twice daily. The V gene lost 0 bases and the J gene lost 3 bases, with 8 bases spanning the gap. The CDR3 is made up of 14 amino acids. Germline V gene lookup returns CDR1 LGHNA and CDR2 YNFKEQ. Extraction and reverse transcription of RNA yielded cDNA as the sequencing template. Libraries were prepared by immunoSEQ multiplex PCR; TCRdb keeps only in-frame clonotypes and omits some of them. This sample has more than 200,000 clones, with roughly 64% found just once. The rearrangement links TRBV4-2 to TRBJ1-1, with D unresolved. The TCR comes from a human donor with alopecia areata. The sequenced sample was CD4+ T cells sorted from blood, obtained at week 4, from a patient treated with tofacitinib. The CDR3 DNA follows: TGTGCCAGCAGCCAAGATGCTACCTACACTGAAGCTTTCTTT. Translation gives CASSQDATYTEAFF.